This T cell receptor (beta chain) was captured by sequencing in a study of T-cell reconstitution after alpha-beta-depleted transplantation in children. Overall study results and limits: Several hundred graft clones that had expanded were reportedly the source of alpha-beta T cells about two months after transplant.

In this sample, this clonotype turned up a few times. Its antigen is as yet unknown. CDR3 size: 13 residues. Germline loops: CDR1 DFQATT, CDR2 SNEGSKA (reference sequence). The V end was cut by 3 bases, the J end by 7 bases, with 13 bases between. Unique molecular identifiers were incorporated during preparation of the TCRbeta library. Each CDR3 protein is one row after TCRdb ran MiXCR on the PCR reads. Altogether 800,000 to 1,000,000 distinct CDR3 sequences are present, about 26% being singletons, with the ten largest covering about 28%. Sequenced here: PBMCs, mostly from graft donor cells, sampled 360 days after TCRalphabeta/CD19-depleted stem cell transplant. The TCR comes from a boy younger than two who had a stem cell transplant for SCID, so the T cells may come from the graft donor. The rearrangement links TRBV20-1 to TRBJ2-1; D not certain. The CDR3 spells CSASSASENEQFF. DNA of the CDR3: TGCAGTGCTAGTTCGGCTTCCGAGAATGAGCAGTTCTTC.